The table lists the clone carrying this TCR beta chain with a few counts. Its antigen is as yet unknown. This specimen comes from a study of T cells in localized non-small cell lung cancer. Study-wide results and limits: Highest T cell clonality was seen in uninvolved adjacent lung, surpassing that measured in tumor. A median of approximately 50 of the top 100 tumor clones appeared in adjacent lung, which was paired and uninvolved. Without multi-region sequencing, intratumor heterogeneity could not be excluded. Higher blood T cell density tracked longer overall survival.

From germline, CDR1 is SGHNT and CDR2 YENEEA. Trimming left V 5 bases short and J 1 base short, with 14 bases between. The CDR3 totals 15 residues. The data were produced by immunoSEQ multiplex PCR, yet TCRdb's version contains in-frame clones alone and is incomplete. Seen here are 2,500 to 3,000 clones, about 25% observed once, and the top ten hold over 12%. The input for sequencing was lung tumor tissue, taken before any cancer treatment. The rearrangement uses TRBV11-3 and TRBJ1-1; D may be TRBD1 (5 bases). The sequence derives from a female donor over 55 with stage I lung adenocarcinoma. CDR3 residues: CASSAPGSWNTEAFF. DNA of the CDR3: TGTGCCAGCAGCGCTCCAGGGAGTTGGAACACTGAAGCTTTCTTT. The whole variable domain, remainder taken from reference TRBV11-3 and TRBJ1-1, is EAGVVQSPRYKIIEKKQPVAFWCNPISGHNTLYWYLQNLGQGPELLIRYENEEAVDDSQLPKDRFSAERLKGVDSTLKIQPAELGDSAVYLCASSAPGSWNTEAFFGQGTRLTVV.